Sequencing of this T cell receptor beta chain was carried out in a study of CD8 T cells in Susac syndrome. An input of 0.5 to 1 ug of RNA was subjected to reverse transcription using random hexamers. TCRdb processed the immunoSEQ multiplex PCR reads anew with MiXCR; each CDR3 protein has one entry. The sample has 170,000 or so distinct CDR3 sequences, approximately 93% seen once. V was pared by 5 bases and J by 3 bases, with 11 bases between. This CDR3 has 14 amino acids. CDR1 is SGHRS and CDR2 is YFSETQ in the germline V gene. The sequence came from a human donor with multiple sclerosis. The sample comprised CD4+ T cells from PBMCs. The chain links TRBV5-1 to TRBJ2-2, with unresolved D. This CDR3 reads CASSMNSDTGELFF. The CDR3 DNA reads TGCGCCAGCAGTATGAACAGCGACACCGGGGAGCTGTTTTTT. Complete variable domain (other parts from reference TRBV5-1 and TRBJ2-2): KAGVTQTPRYLIKTRGQQVTLSCSPISGHRSVSWYQQTPGQGLQFLFEYFSETQRNKGNFPGRFSGRQFSNSRSEMNVSTLELGDSALYLCASSMNSDTGELFFGEGSRLTVL.